Listed below are T cell receptor beta chains from one sample, sequenced in a study of radiotherapy plus CTLA-4 blockade in lung cancer. Sequencing used immunoSEQ multiplex PCR; TCRdb keeps in-frame clones, though not all of them. The sample consists of more than 95,000 clones, around 74% of them appearing once. The sample was peripheral blood, taken from a patient treated with radiotherapy plus ipilimumab. These TCRs come from a human donor with non-small cell lung cancer who had a partial response to radiotherapy plus ipilimumab. Some clones in this sample may be carry-over from other donors' samples. Both conserved end residues are part of each CDR3. The order of the fields is J gene, clone size, V gene, D gene, CDR3 DNA, CDR3 protein. The D gene is left open where the match is weak. Clone size is stated in some rows and not others, as once, few, many or a class when expanded.

>TRBJ2-1|once|TRBV5-1|TRBD2
TGCGCCAGCAGCCGAGGCGGACTACTCCAGCGGGAAAACAATGAGCAGTTCTTC
CASSRGGLLQRENNEQFF
>TRBJ2-2|NA|TRBV19|TRBD1
TGTGCCAGTAGTATACTTGGGACAGGGAACACCGGGGAGCTGTTTTTT
CASSILGTGNTGELFF
>TRBJ2-7|NA|TRBV7-2|NA
TGTGCCAGCAGCTTGATACAGGGCAGCTCCTACGAGCAGTACTTC
CASSLIQGSSYEQYF
>TRBJ2-3|NA|TRBV9|NA
TGTGCCAGCAGCGCACTCAATTCCTTAAGCACAGATACGCAGTATTTT
CASSALNSLSTDTQYF
>TRBJ1-5|NA|TRBV15|NA
TGTGCCACCAGCTGGCCGAATCAGCCCCAGCATTTT
CATSWPNQPQHF
>TRBJ2-5|few|TRBV19|NA
TGTGCCAGTAGTATAGTCAGAGGCAGTAAAGAGACCCAGTACTTC
CASSIVRGSKETQYF
>TRBJ2-5|few|TRBV6-5|NA
TGTGCCAGCAGTAGCAAACCAGAGACCCAGTACTTC
CASSSKPETQYF
>TRBJ1-5|NA|TRBV9|NA
TGTGCCAGCAGCGTCGGGGGGGGTGGCAATCAGCCCCAGCATTTT
CASSVGGGGNQPQHF
>TRBJ2-7|NA|TRBV27|NA
TGTGCCAGCAGTATTCTGACAGGTGTCTCCGAGCAGTACTTC
CASSILTGVSEQYF
>TRBJ2-7|NA|TRBV6-5|TRBD1
TGTGCCAGCACTCGACAGGGGAAGAATGAGCAGTACTTC
CASTRQGKNEQYF
>TRBJ2-7|NA|TRBV6-4|NA
TGTGCCAGCAGTGGCCCCAAATCGACTGGATACCTTTACGAGCAGTACTTC
CASSGPKSTGYLYEQYF
>TRBJ2-1|NA|TRBV5-5|TRBD1
TGTGCCAGCAGCAGGGGACAGGAATACAATGAGCAGTTCTTC
CASSRGQEYNEQFF
>TRBJ2-1|NA|TRBV9|TRBD2
TGTGCCAGCAGCGTAGTGGTACTAGCGGGGATCAATGAGCAGTTCTTC
CASSVVVLAGINEQFF
>TRBJ2-1|NA|TRBV2|NA
TGTGCCAGCAGTGAATGGGTTAGGGGGGGCGGGAGCTCCTACAATGAGCAGTTCTTC
CASSEWVRGGGSSYNEQFF
>TRBJ1-2|NA|TRBV9|TRBD1
TGTGCCAGCAGCGTAGGGACAGGGGGACCTTATGGCTACACCTTC
CASSVGTGGPYGYTF